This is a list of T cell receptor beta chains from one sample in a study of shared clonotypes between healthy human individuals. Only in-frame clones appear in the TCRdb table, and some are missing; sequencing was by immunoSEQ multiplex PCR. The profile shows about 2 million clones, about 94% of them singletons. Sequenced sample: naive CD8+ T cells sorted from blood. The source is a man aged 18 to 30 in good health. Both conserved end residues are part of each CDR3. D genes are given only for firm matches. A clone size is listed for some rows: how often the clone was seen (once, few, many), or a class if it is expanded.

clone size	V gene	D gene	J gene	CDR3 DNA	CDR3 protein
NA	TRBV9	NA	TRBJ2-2	TGTGCCAGCAGCTCAGCTGGAACCGGGGAGCTGTTTTTT	CASSSAGTGELFF
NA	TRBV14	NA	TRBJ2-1	TGTGCCAGCAGCCAAGTAGGCTATGATGAGCAGTTCTTC	CASSQVGYDEQFF
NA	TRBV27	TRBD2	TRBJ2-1	TGTGCCAGCAGTTTGTCCGCTAGCGGGGGGGGGAATGAGCAGTTCTTC	CASSLSASGGGNEQFF
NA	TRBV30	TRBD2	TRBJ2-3	TGTGCCTGGTCGCGTCACGGGGGGACAGATACGCAGTATTTT	CAWSRHGGTDTQYF
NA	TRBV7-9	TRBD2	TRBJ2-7	TGTGCCAGCAGCTCTGCCCCGGGACTAGCGGGAGGGCCCGGTTACGAGCAGTACTTC	CASSSAPGLAGGPGYEQYF
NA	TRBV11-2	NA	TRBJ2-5	TGTGCCAGCAGCTTAGGTTGGACCCAGTACTTC	CASSLGWTQYF
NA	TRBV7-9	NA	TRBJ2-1	TGTGCCAGCAGCTTCCCTATAGACGGCGATGAGCAGTTCTTC	CASSFPIDGDEQFF
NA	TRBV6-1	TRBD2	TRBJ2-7	TGTGCCAGCAGTGAGGAGCGGGGTTACTCCTACGAGCAGTACTTC	CASSEERGYSYEQYF
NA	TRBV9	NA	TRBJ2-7	TGTGCCAGCAGCGTTAGCTTCGGACAGTCCTACGAGCAGTACTTC	CASSVSFGQSYEQYF
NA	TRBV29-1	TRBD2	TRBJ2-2	TGCAGCGTTGAGCCAGCGGGAGGGTACACCGGGGAGCTGTTTTTT	CSVEPAGGYTGELFF
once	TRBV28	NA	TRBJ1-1	TGTGCCAGCAGTTTACCAGCAGGGAACACTGAAGCTTTCTTT	CASSLPAGNTEAFF
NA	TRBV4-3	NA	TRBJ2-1	TGCGCCAGCAGCCAAGGTGGGGGTCCCTACAATGAGCAGTTCTTC	CASSQGGGPYNEQFF
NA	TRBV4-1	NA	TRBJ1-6	TGCGCCAGCAGCCTCCTGGGGGGGAGCGATTCACCCCTCCACTTT	CASSLLGGSDSPLHF
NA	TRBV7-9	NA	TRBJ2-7	TGTGCCAGCAGCTTCTCGTCCCAGGCCGAGCAGTACTTC	CASSFSSQAEQYF
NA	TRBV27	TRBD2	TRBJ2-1	TGTGCCAGCAGTATTCTAGTCGGCGGGAGAAGGAGTGAGCAGTTCTTC	CASSILVGGRRSEQFF
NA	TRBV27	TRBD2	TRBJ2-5	TGTGCCAGCAGTTCTCTTTCCCTAGCGGGGCAAGAGACCCAGTACTTC	CASSSLSLAGQETQYF
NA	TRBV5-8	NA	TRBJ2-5	TGTGCCAGCAGCCCCTCTATGGTGGTGACCCAGTACTTC	CASSPSMVVTQYF
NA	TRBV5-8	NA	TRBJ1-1	TGTGCCAGCAGCTTGGGGGGAGGCGGGACTGAAGCTTTCTTT	CASSLGGGGTEAFF
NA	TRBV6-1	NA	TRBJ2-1	TGTGCCAGCACCTACAGGGGGGGCTACAATGAGCAGTTCTTC	CASTYRGGYNEQFF
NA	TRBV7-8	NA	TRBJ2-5	TGTGCCAGCAGCTTAAGGAAGGAGGGGGCCCAGTACTTC	CASSLRKEGAQYF
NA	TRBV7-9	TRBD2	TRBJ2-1	TGTGCCAGCAGCCCCCGACTAGCGGGAGGGCCCAATGAGCAGTTCTTC	CASSPRLAGGPNEQFF
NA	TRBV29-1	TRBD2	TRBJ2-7	TGCAGCGTTGTTATCTGGACTAGCGGGAGAGGAGAGCAGTACTTC	CSVVIWTSGRGEQYF
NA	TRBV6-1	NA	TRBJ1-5	TGTGCCAGCAGCGACAAACAGCCCCAGCATTTT	CASSDKQPQHF
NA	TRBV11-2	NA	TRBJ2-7	TGTGCCAGCAGCTTGGCAGCCGGGACAACCTACGAGCAGTACTTC	CASSLAAGTTYEQYF
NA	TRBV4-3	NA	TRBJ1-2	TGCGCCAGCAGTAATGGGGAGGGCTATGGCTACACCTTC	CASSNGEGYGYTF